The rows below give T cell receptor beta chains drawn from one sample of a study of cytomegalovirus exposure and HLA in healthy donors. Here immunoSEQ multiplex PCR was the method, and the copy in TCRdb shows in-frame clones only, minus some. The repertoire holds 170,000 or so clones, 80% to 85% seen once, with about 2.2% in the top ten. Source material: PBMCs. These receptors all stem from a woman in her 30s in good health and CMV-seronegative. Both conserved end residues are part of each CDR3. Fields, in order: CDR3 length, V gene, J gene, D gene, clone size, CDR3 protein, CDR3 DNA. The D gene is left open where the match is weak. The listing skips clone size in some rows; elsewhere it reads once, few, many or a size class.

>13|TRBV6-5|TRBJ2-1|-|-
CASSSRLLDEQFF
TGTGCCAGCAGTTCCCGACTACTTGATGAGCAGTTCTTC
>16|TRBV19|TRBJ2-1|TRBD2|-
CASSKDGLALVNEQFF
TGTGCCAGTAGTAAAGACGGACTAGCGCTGGTCAATGAGCAGTTCTTC
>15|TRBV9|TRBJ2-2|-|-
CASSVATVNTGELFF
TGTGCCAGCAGCGTAGCTACGGTAAACACCGGGGAGCTGTTTTTT
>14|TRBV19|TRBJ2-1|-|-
CASSMSSSYNEQFF
TGTGCCAGTAGTATGAGTAGCTCCTACAATGAGCAGTTCTTC
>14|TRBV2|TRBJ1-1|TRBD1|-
CACLKGQGAPRAFF
TGTGCCTGCCTAAAAGGACAGGGGGCGCCCCGGGCTTTCTTT
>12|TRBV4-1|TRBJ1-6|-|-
CASSQPLSPLHF
TGCGCCAGCAGCCAACCGTTGTCACCCCTCCACTTT
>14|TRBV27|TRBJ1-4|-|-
CASSPGVANEKLFF
TGTGCCAGCAGTCCAGGGGTGGCTAATGAAAAACTGTTTTTT
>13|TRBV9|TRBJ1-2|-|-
CASSVDGNYGYTF
TGTGCCAGCAGCGTAGACGGGAATTATGGCTACACCTTC
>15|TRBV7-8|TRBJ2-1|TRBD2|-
CASSWEGGVRNEQFF
TGTGCCAGCAGCTGGGAGGGAGGGGTTCGGAATGAGCAGTTCTTC
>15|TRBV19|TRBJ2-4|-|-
CASSISETVVYIQYF
TGTGCCAGTAGTATTTCGGAGACAGTAGTATACATTCAGTACTTC
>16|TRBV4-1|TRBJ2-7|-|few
CASSHLTDRLGYEQYF
TGCGCCAGCAGCCACCTTACCGACAGGCTAGGCTACGAGCAGTACTTC
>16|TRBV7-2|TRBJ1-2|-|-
CASSFQQGGGNYGYTF
TGTGCCAGCAGCTTCCAACAGGGAGGGGGGAACTATGGCTACACCTTC
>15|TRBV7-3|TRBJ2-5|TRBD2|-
CASSSLAGGLETQYF
TGTGCCAGCAGCTCCCTAGCGGGAGGATTAGAGACCCAGTACTTC
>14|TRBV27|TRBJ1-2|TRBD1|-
CASRSTGTDYGYTF
TGTGCCAGCAGATCGACCGGGACAGACTATGGCTACACCTTC
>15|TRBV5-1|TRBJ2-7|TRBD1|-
CASSLALGTGYEQYF
TGCGCCAGCAGCTTGGCACTTGGGACAGGCTACGAGCAGTACTTC
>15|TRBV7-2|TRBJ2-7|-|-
CASSPYKVSGYEQYF
TGTGCCAGCAGCCCGTACAAGGTTTCGGGTTACGAGCAGTACTTC
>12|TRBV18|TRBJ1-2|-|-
CASSPEREVYTF
TGTGCCAGCTCACCAGAGCGAGAGGTCTACACCTTC
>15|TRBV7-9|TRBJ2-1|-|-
CASSPRDSGYNEQFF
TGTGCCAGCAGCCCACGGGACTCTGGGTACAATGAGCAGTTCTTC
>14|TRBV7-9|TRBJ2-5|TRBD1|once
CASSGRGLGETQYF
TGTGCCAGCAGCGGCAGGGGGCTCGGAGAGACCCAGTACTTC
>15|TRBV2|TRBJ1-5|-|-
CASSARGISNQPQHF
TGTGCCAGCAGTGCTCGGGGAATTAGCAATCAGCCCCAGCATTTT
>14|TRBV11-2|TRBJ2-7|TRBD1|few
CASSETGGSNEQYF
TGTGCCAGCAGCGAGACAGGGGGCTCCAACGAGCAGTACTTC
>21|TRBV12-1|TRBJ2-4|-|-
CASSFGGTSGGPLLAKNIQYF
TGTGCCAGCAGCTTTGGTGGGACTAGCGGGGGACCATTATTAGCCAAAAACATTCAGTACTTC
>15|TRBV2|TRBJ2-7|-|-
CASKAEDRMYYEQYF
TGTGCCAGCAAGGCTGAGGACAGAATGTACTACGAGCAGTACTTC
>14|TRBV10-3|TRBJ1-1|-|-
CAIRVGGVNTEAFF
TGTGCCATCAGGGTGGGGGGTGTGAACACTGAAGCTTTCTTT
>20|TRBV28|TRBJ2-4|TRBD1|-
CASSLSGTGDLLLAKNIQYF
TGTGCCAGCAGTTTATCTGGGACAGGGGATCTCTTGTTAGCCAAAAACATTCAGTACTTC
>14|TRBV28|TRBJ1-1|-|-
CASSTPTRRRGAFF
TGTGCCAGCAGTACCCCTACCCGCCGCCGGGGGGCTTTCTTT
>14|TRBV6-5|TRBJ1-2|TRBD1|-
CASSSDGTVYGYTF
TGTGCCAGCAGTTCCGACGGGACAGTCTATGGCTACACCTTC